Below, 26 T cell receptor beta chains from the same sample are listed, as sequenced in a study of blood T cell repertoires in COVID-19. Here immunoSEQ multiplex PCR was the method, and the copy in TCRdb shows in-frame clones only, minus some. The sample has some 200,000 clones, more than 65% seen once. Input material: peripheral blood. These receptor sequences come from a human donor with acute or convalescent COVID-19. The donor label of this sample is uncertain.

The chain couples TRBV5-1 to TRBJ2-7; 9 bases align to TRBD1. This CDR3 contains 16 residues. J gave up 4 bases and V 2 bases, and 10 bases lay outside the gene matches. The germline CDR1 and CDR2 sequences are SGHRS and YFSETQ. CDR3 nucleotide sequence: TGCGCCAGCAGCTTCGACGGACAGGGGCCCCCGTACGAGCAGTACTTC. Translated: CASSFDGQGPPYEQYF.

CDR3 DNA: TGTGCCAGCAGCCCCTGGAGGGGAAACACTGAAGCTTTCTTT. Its protein product is CASSPWRGNTEAFF. The gene calls are TRBV9 and TRBJ1-1, with D perhaps matching TRBD1 (5 bases). The CDR3 is 14 amino acids. V lost 4 bases and J lost 2, with 12 bases in between. The germline V gene encodes CDR1 SGDLS and CDR2 YYNGEE.

The chain links TRBV3-1 (or the pseudogene TRBV3-2) to TRBJ2-5; D is unresolved. V lost 5 bases and J lost 2, with 9 bases in between. The CDR3 extends over 13 amino acids. From germline, CDR1 is LGHDT and CDR2 YNNKEL (reference sequence). The CDR3 coding sequence is TGTGCCAGCAGCACGACTCGACAAGAGACCCAGTACTTC. This gives the protein CASSTTRQETQYF.

V usage is TRBV7-2 and J usage is TRBJ2-7; TRBD2 agrees at 9 bases. This CDR3 spans 16 amino acids. Per germline, CDR1 SGHTA and CDR2 FQGNSA. The V segment lost 0 bases and the J segment 4 bases; nucleotides outside the gene matches: 7. This chain's CDR3 is CASSLAQLAGVYEQYF. The CDR3 nucleotides read TGTGCCAGCAGCTTAGCGCAGTTAGCGGGAGTGTACGAGCAGTACTTC.

The chain combines TRBV6-5 with TRBJ1-2, with a possible D match to TRBD1 (5 bases). The CDR3 loop spans 11 amino acids. V was clipped by 6 bases and J by 7 bases, with 9 bases between them. Germline loops: CDR1 MNHEY, CDR2 SVGAGI. Here the CDR3 DNA reads TGTGCCAGCAGGGGGGGTTTTGGCTACACCTTC. Its protein product is CASRGGFGYTF.

This clone was observed a handful of times. The chain links TRBV5-1 to TRBJ1-1, with TRBD1 matching 7 bases. The ends lost 4 bases at V and 5 bases at J; junction bases unmatched: 17. This CDR3 region has 17 residues. CDR1 is SGHRS, CDR2 YFSETQ, per germline. Written as DNA, the CDR3 is TGCGCCAGCAGCACCACCGGGACAGTTGGGACTGGGACTGAAGCTTTCTTT. It is translated as CASSTTGTVGTGTEAFF.

On this clone itself: The same CDR3 is also encoded by other DNA sequences in this sample. This rearrangement joins TRBV5-1 to TRBJ2-5; 10 nucleotides match TRBD2. CDR3 length: 16 residues. CDR1 and CDR2 (germline): SGHRS, YFSETQ. J was trimmed by 2 bases and V by 0 bases; bases with no gene match: 4. The CDR3 nucleotides read TGCGCCAGCAGCTTGGCTAGCGGGGGCCCTCAAGAGACCCAGTACTTC. Translation gives CASSLASGGPQETQYF.

The chain joins TRBV30 to TRBJ2-7, with a weak D call TRBD1 (6 bases). Germline-derived CDR1 and CDR2 are GTSNPN and SVGIG (reference sequence). The CDR3 loop spans 11 amino acids. V lost 5 bases to trimming and J lost 6 bases, with 11 bases between them. The CDR3 sequence is CAWSRGGEQYF. In DNA, the CDR3 is TGTGCCTGGTCTCGAGGGGGCGAGCAGTACTTC.

The rearrangement links TRBV30 to TRBJ2-4; possibly TRBD1 for D (6 bases). The germline gives CDR1 GTSNPN, CDR2 SVGIG (reference sequence). This CDR3 comprises 17 residues. V lost 2 bases, J lost 0 bases, and 17 bases lay in between. In nucleotides, the CDR3 is TGTGCCTGGAGTCCCCGTTACATAGGGGGAGCCAAAAACATTCAGTACTTC. It encodes CAWSPRYIGGAKNIQYF. Full variable domain (outside the CDR3, taken from reference TRBV30 and TRBJ2-4): SQTIHQWPATLVQPVGSPLSLECTVEGTSNPNLYWYRQAAGRGLQLLFYSVGIGQISSEVPQNLSASRPQDRQFILSSKKLLLSDSGFYLCAWSPRYIGGAKNIQYFGAGTRLSVL.

This chain joins TRBV5-4 and TRBJ2-2, with 12 bases fitting TRBD1. Germline values: CDR1 SGHNT, CDR2 YYREEE (reference sequence). This CDR3 contains 17 residues. Trimming cost V 3 bases and J 0 bases; bases outside gene matches: 3. The CDR3 DNA reads TGTGCCAGCAGCTGGGGACAGGGGGCCGCGAACACCGGGGAGCTGTTTTTT. Amino acid sequence: CASSWGQGAANTGELFF.

The chain is built from TRBV30 and TRBJ1-2, with D possibly TRBD1 on 6 matching bases. CDR1 is GTSNPN and CDR2 is SVGIG in the germline V gene (reference sequence). There are 15 residues in the CDR3. Deletions cut 0 bases from V and 8 bases from J, with 19 bases between. The CDR3 sequence: CAWSVAGAGARGYTF. The CDR3 bases are TGTGCCTGGAGTGTAGCAGGGGCGGGGGCGAGGGGCTACACCTTC.

The chain recombines TRBV20-1 with TRBJ2-7; 7 bases agree with TRBD2. There are 11 residues in the CDR3. J lost 4 bases, V lost 6 bases, and 3 bases had no gene match. Germline V CDR1 and CDR2: DFQATT, SNEGSKA (reference sequence). CDR3 in amino acids: CSARGEYEQYF. Written as DNA, the CDR3 is TGCAGTGCCCGGGGGGAGTACGAGCAGTACTTC.

In its sample, this clone was seen once. The rearrangement links TRBV6-6 to TRBJ2-7; D perhaps matches TRBD2 (7 bases). The CDR3 extends over 13 amino acids. Trimming took off 5 bases at V and 5 bases at J, with 13 bases between the two ends. CDR1 MNHNY and CDR2 SVGAGI come from the germline V gene (reference sequence). CDR3 bases: TGTGCCAGCAGTCCTGCGGGGGCAGACGAGCAGTACTTC. Protein: CASSPAGADEQYF.

The rearrangement uses TRBV10-3 and TRBJ1-2; D perhaps matches TRBD1 (6 bases). Trimming shortened V by 4 bases and J by 7 bases, and 13 bases separated the two germline ends. The CDR3 extends over 13 amino acids. Germline assignment: CDR1 ENHRY and CDR2 SYGVKD. The CDR3 DNA reads as TGTGCCATCAGTGGGGACACCTCTGGTGGCTACACCTTC. Translating it yields CAISGDTSGGYTF.

The chain is built from TRBV15 and TRBJ1-4; no clear D gene. The V end was cut by 0 bases, the J end by 2 bases, with 7 bases between. This CDR3 has 15 amino acids. Germline V lookup: CDR1 LNHNV, CDR2 YYDKDF (reference sequence). The DNA of the CDR3 is TGTGCCACCAGCAGAGATCGCGGGACTAATGAAAAACTGTTTTTT. Protein sequence: CATSRDRGTNEKLFF.

The chain uses TRBV28 and TRBJ1-4, with 7 bases identical to TRBD1. V trimming: 6 bases; J trimming: 8 bases; junction bases outside the gene matches: 9. The CDR3 runs to 14 residues. Germline V gene lookup returns CDR1 MDHEN and CDR2 SYDVKM. The DNA of the CDR3 is TGTGCCAGCAGCCAGACAGGGAAGGGCGAAAAACTGTTTTTT. As protein: CASSQTGKGEKLFF.

The chain recombines TRBV6-2 or TRBV6-3 with TRBJ2-5, with no clear D. Trimming removed 2 bases from V and 5 bases from J, with 6 bases in between. Germline CDR1 reads MNHEY; CDR2 reads SVGEGT. CDR3 size: 12 residues. In DNA form, the CDR3 reads TGTGCCAGCAGTTACACCCGGGAGACCCAGTACTTC. Translating gives CASSYTRETQYF.

In this sample, this clone turned up a few times. The chain links TRBV30 to TRBJ2-7; the match to TRBD1 covers 11 bases. Germline values: CDR1 GTSNPN, CDR2 SVGIG (reference sequence). With 0 bases clipped from V and 9 bases from J, the junction kept 7 bases outside the gene matches. This CDR3 has 14 amino acids. The CDR3 is CAWSVRTGGQGQYF. CDR3 nucleotides: TGTGCCTGGAGTGTAAGGACAGGGGGCCAAGGGCAGTACTTC.

The V and J genes are TRBV9 and TRBJ2-3; possible D gene TRBD2, 6 bases. CDR1 is SGDLS and CDR2 is YYNGEE in the germline V gene. V lost 3 bases and J 6 bases, leaving 11 bases between the germline ends. This CDR3 has 13 residues. The CDR3 loop is CASSASAGDTQYF. CDR3 sequence (DNA): TGTGCCAGCAGCGCCTCGGCGGGGGATACGCAGTATTTT.

V gene TRBV18 combines with J gene TRBJ1-2; 8 bases are a match to TRBD1. Trimming at V came to 4 bases and at J to 0 bases, leaving 4 bases not matched to a gene. The length of the CDR3 is 15 residues. Looked up from germline, CDR1 is KGHSH and CDR2 is LQKENI. The CDR3 DNA reads as TGTGCCAGCTCACGGGGACAGGACACTAACTATGGCTACACCTTC. Its translation is CASSRGQDTNYGYTF.

The genes are TRBV29-1 and TRBJ2-1; 9 nucleotides match TRBD2. CDR1 SQVTM and CDR2 ANQGSEA come from the germline V gene. The V segment lost 5 bases and the J segment 8 bases; nucleotides outside the gene matches: 10. This CDR3 has 14 residues. DNA for the CDR3: TGCAGCGTTACTTATGGCGGGGGGGCCGATGAGCAGTTCTTC. Translating gives CSVTYGGGADEQFF.

The V call is TRBV6-5, the J call TRBJ1-2; D is perhaps TRBD1 (5 bases). This CDR3 contains 14 residues. Trimming took 0 bases from V and 8 from J, leaving 13 bases between them. Germline V gene sequence: CDR1 MNHEY, CDR2 SVGAGI. The CDR3 sequence: CASSYSDRERGYTF. The CDR3 DNA is TGTGCCAGCAGTTACTCAGACAGAGAGAGAGGCTACACCTTC.

The V call is TRBV30, the J call TRBJ2-1; weak D call: TRBD2 (5 bases). CDR3 length: 11 amino acids. The germline V gene encodes CDR1 GTSNPN and CDR2 SVGIG (reference sequence). Trimming took 3 bases from V and 8 from J, leaving 8 bases between them. DNA for the CDR3: TGTGCCTGGAGCTTGAGGGATGAGCAGTTCTTC. It specifies CAWSLRDEQFF.

This chain links TRBV7-2 with TRBJ2-2; 11 bases are shared with TRBD2. Germline V gene lookup returns CDR1 SGHTA and CDR2 FQGNSA. The CDR3 is 16 residues long. J lost 0 bases, V lost 6 bases, and 3 bases had no gene match. CDR3 nucleotide sequence: TGTGCCAGCAGGGAGACTAGCGGGACGAACACCGGGGAGCTGTTTTTT. It yields the protein CASRETSGTNTGELFF.

The genes are TRBV10-2 and TRBJ2-1, with TRBD2 matching over 8 bases. Germline V CDR1 and CDR2: WSHSY, SAAADI. J was trimmed by 4 bases and V by 1 base; bases with no gene match: 3. The length of the CDR3 is 15 residues. CDR3 coding DNA: TGCGCCAGCAGTGAGTTAGGACTAGCTTACAATGAGCAGTTCTTC. The encoded protein is CASSELGLAYNEQFF.

To note about this clone: The sample contains more than one DNA sequence encoding this CDR3. The chain couples TRBV7-2 to TRBJ1-3; 9 positions match TRBD1. V shed 5 bases, J shed 2 bases, and the junction held 4 bases outside the gene matches. The CDR3 sequence is 15 residues long. Germline assignment: CDR1 SGHTA and CDR2 FQGNSA. DNA for the CDR3: TGTGCCAGCAGCCAAGACAGGGGGACTGGAAACACCATATATTTT. The encoded protein is CASSQDRGTGNTIYF.